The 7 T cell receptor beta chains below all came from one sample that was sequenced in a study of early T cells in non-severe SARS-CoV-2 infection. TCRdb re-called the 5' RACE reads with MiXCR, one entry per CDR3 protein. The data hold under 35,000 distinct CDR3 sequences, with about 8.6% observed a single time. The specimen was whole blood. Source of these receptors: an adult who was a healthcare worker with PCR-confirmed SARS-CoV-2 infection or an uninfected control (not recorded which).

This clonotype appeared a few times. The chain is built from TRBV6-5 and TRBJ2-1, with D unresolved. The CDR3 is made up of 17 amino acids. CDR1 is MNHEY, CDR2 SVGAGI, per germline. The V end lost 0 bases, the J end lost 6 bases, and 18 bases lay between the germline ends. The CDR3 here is CASSYSRPTRLGNEQFF. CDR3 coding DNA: TGTGCCAGCAGTTACTCGAGACCTACCCGCTTGGGCAATGAGCAGTTCTTC.

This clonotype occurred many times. The CDR3 here is CASSVDIAGTQHF. CDR3 DNA: TGCGCCAGCAGCGTGGACATTGCCGGTACCCAGCATTTT. This chain uses TRBV10-2 with TRBJ1-5, with D possibly matching TRBD1 (5 bases). From germline, CDR1 is WSHSY and CDR2 SAAADI. The V end lost 6 bases, the J end lost 11 bases, and 17 bases lay between the germline ends. The CDR3 covers 13 residues.

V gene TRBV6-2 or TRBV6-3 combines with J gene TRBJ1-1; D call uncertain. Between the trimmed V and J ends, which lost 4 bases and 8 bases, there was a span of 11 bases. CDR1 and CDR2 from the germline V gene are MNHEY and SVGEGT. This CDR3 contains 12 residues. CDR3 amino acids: CASSFVRKEAFF. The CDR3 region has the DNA TGTGCCAGCAGTTTTGTGCGCAAGGAAGCTTTCTTT.

This CDR3 reads CSTGQGFGEQFF. DNA for the CDR3: TGCAGCACGGGACAAGGGTTTGGTGAGCAGTTCTTC. This chain connects TRBV20-1 to TRBJ2-1; D perhaps matches TRBD1 (6 bases). From germline, CDR1 is DFQATT and CDR2 SNEGSKA (reference sequence). The CDR3 is made up of 12 amino acids.

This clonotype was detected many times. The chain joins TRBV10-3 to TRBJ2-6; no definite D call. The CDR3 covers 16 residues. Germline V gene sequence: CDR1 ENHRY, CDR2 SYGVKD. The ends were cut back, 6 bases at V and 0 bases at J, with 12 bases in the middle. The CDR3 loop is CAIRGLGFSGANVLTF. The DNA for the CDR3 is TGTGCCATCAGAGGTCTGGGGTTCTCTGGGGCCAACGTCCTGACTTTC.

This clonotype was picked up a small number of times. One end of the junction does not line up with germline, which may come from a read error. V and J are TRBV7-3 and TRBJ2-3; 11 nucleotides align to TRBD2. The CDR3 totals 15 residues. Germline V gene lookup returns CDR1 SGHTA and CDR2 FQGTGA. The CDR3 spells CAGSLNSGGADTQYF. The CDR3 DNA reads TGTGCCGGCAGCTTAAATAGCGGGGGGGCAGATACGCAGTATTTT.

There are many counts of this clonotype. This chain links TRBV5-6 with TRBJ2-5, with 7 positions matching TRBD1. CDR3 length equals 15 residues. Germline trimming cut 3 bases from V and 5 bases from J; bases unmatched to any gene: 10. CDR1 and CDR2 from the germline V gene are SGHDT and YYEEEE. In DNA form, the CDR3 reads TGTGCCAGCAGCTCAACGGGACAGCTTAGGGAGACCCAGTACTTC. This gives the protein CASSSTGQLRETQYF.